The 25 T cell receptor beta chains given below trace back to one sample, sequenced in a study of shared clonotypes between healthy human individuals. The protocol was immunoSEQ multiplex PCR, while the TCRdb copy is restricted to in-frame clones and leaves out a portion. This table has 2 million to 3 million clones, over 85% appearing once. The specimen sequenced was naive CD4+ T cells from PBMCs. Sample subset: CD45RA+ positively selected. The receptors originated from a young man in good health. Some clones in this sample may be carry-over from other donors' samples.

The chain is built from TRBV6-9 and TRBJ2-7; possible D gene TRBD1, 6 bases. Trimming stripped 11 bases from V and 2 bases from J, with 13 bases between. CDR1 is MNHGY and CDR2 is SVAAGI in the germline V gene. The CDR3 spans 12 residues. The CDR3 reads CAVRDKAYEQYF. The CDR3 DNA follows: TGTGCCGTTCGGGACAAAGCCTACGAGCAGTACTTC.

The rearrangement joins TRBV18 to TRBJ2-6; D uncertain. Germline V gene sequence: CDR1 KGHSH, CDR2 LQKENI. Trimming left V 6 bases short and J 4 bases short, with 13 bases between. CDR3 length: 15 residues. The chain's CDR3 is CASSPVAVGANVLTF. As DNA, the CDR3 is TGTGCCAGCTCCCCGGTGGCTGTAGGGGCCAACGTCCTGACTTTC.

This chain uses TRBV5-5 with TRBJ2-1, with D unclear. The CDR3 is 11 residues long. Trimming removed 7 bases from V and 9 bases from J, with 11 bases in between. Germline-derived CDR1 and CDR2 are SGHKS and YYEKEE (reference sequence). CDR3: CASVRSFEQFF. CDR3 DNA: TGTGCCAGCGTGAGGAGCTTTGAGCAGTTCTTC.

The gene calls are TRBV5-1 and TRBJ2-3, with 13 bases identical to TRBD2. The CDR3 is made up of 18 amino acids. Per germline, CDR1 SGHRS and CDR2 YFSETQ. The trim removed 2 bases at V and 2 bases at J, leaving 8 bases unmatched. The CDR3 DNA reads as TGCGCCAGCAGCTTTCCCCGACTAGCGGGAGGAACCACAGATACGCAGTATTTT. This codes for CASSFPRLAGGTTDTQYF.

The chain employs TRBV9 and TRBJ1-2; D gene unclear. Germline loops: CDR1 SGDLS, CDR2 YYNGEE. V was trimmed by 1 base and J by 6 bases, leaving 13 bases between them. This CDR3 contains 14 residues. The CDR3 DNA follows: TGTGCCAGCAGCGTATTACAAGGTGGAAATGGCTACACCTTC. The encoded protein is CASSVLQGGNGYTF.

The count of this clone is one. The V gene is TRBV2, the J gene TRBJ1-4; D unclear. Germline V CDR1 and CDR2: SNHLY, FYNNEI. The CDR3 has 13 residues. V lost 4 bases and J lost 8, with 11 bases in between. This chain's CDR3 is CASSAPPQEKLFF. CDR3 nucleotides: TGTGCCAGCAGTGCACCTCCCCAGGAAAAACTGTTTTTT.

J is TRBJ2-1 and V is TRBV7-6, with 11 positions matching TRBD2. Germline-derived CDR1 and CDR2 are SGHVS and FNYEAQ. The CDR3 is made up of 15 amino acids. V gave up 5 bases and J gave up 5 bases; unmatched junction bases: 5. The CDR3: CASSILAGGHNEQFF. The CDR3 nucleotides are TGTGCCAGCAGCATTTTAGCGGGAGGGCACAATGAGCAGTTCTTC.

This chain uses TRBV18 with TRBJ1-2; D is uncertain. The V gene lost 1 base and the J gene lost 4 bases, with 13 bases spanning the gap. This CDR3 contains 15 residues. CDR1 and CDR2 (germline): KGHSH, LQKENI. The CDR3 protein is CASSPQLDLGYGYTF. The CDR3 coding sequence is TGTGCCAGCTCACCACAGTTGGATCTAGGCTATGGCTACACCTTC. Using reference TRBV18 and TRBJ1-2 for the parts outside the CDR3, the full variable domain is NAGVMQNPRHLVRRRGQEARLRCSPMKGHSHVYWYRQLPEEGLKFMVYLQKENIIDESGMPKERFSAEFPKEGPSILRIQQVVRGDSAAYFCASSPQLDLGYGYTFGSGTRLTVV.

The chain uses TRBV19 and TRBJ1-2, with a weak D call TRBD1 (5 bases). This CDR3 comprises 12 residues. Germline-derived CDR1 and CDR2 are LNHDA and SQIVND (reference sequence). Between the trimmed V and J ends, which lost 6 bases and 4 bases, there was a span of 9 bases. The CDR3 loop is CASRGVRYGYTF. The CDR3 DNA is TGTGCCAGTAGAGGGGTACGCTATGGCTACACCTTC. Full variable domain (missing parts from reference TRBV19 and TRBJ1-2): DGGITQSPKYLFRKEGQNVTLSCEQNLNHDAMYWYRQDPGQGLRLIYYSQIVNDFQKGDIAEGYSVSREKKESFPLTVTSAQKNPTAFYLCASRGVRYGYTFGSGTRLTVV.

The chain has TRBV11-2 and TRBJ2-1; either TRBD1 or TRBD2 may supply D (5 bases each). V lost 5 bases and J 0 bases, leaving 11 bases between the germline ends. The CDR3 sequence is 15 residues long. Germline assignment: CDR1 SGHAT and CDR2 FQNNGV. CDR3 nucleotide sequence: TGTGCCAGCAGCCGACAGCGGAGCTCCTACAATGAGCAGTTCTTC. It translates to CASSRQRSSYNEQFF. The entire variable domain, with the rest obtained from reference TRBV11-2 and TRBJ2-1, is as follows: EAGVAQSPRYKIIEKRQSVAFWCNPISGHATLYWYQQILGQGPKLLIQFQNNGVVDDSQLPKDRFSAERLKGVDSTLKIQPAKLEDSAVYLCASSRQRSSYNEQFFGPGTRLTVL.

Written as DNA, the CDR3 is TGTGCCTGGACCACAGGGGATGAGCAGTACTTC. It yields the protein CAWTTGDEQYF. This chain links TRBV30 with TRBJ2-7; TRBD1 agrees at 7 bases. J was trimmed by 7 bases and V by 4 bases; bases with no gene match: 4. The CDR3 extends over 11 amino acids. Germline V gene lookup returns CDR1 GTSNPN and CDR2 SVGIG (reference sequence). The full variable domain, in which reference TRBV30 and TRBJ2-7 provide the parts outside the CDR3, is SQTIHQWPATLVQPVGSPLSLECTVEGTSNPNLYWYRQAAGRGLQLLFYSVGIGQISSEVPQNLSASRPQDRQFILSSKKLLLSDSGFYLCAWTTGDEQYFGPGTRLTVT.

J is TRBJ2-1 and V is TRBV18, with a weak D call TRBD2 (7 bases). V was clipped by 0 bases and J by 2 bases, with 11 bases between them. Germline-derived CDR1 and CDR2 are KGHSH and LQKENI. CDR3 length: 16 amino acids. CDR3 DNA: TGTGCCAGCTCACCACCGGGGGCGGGAGCCTACAATGAGCAGTTCTTC. This gives the protein CASSPPGAGAYNEQFF.

This clone has only one observation. J is TRBJ2-2 and V is TRBV7-9; no definite D call. Trimming cost V 5 bases and J 0 bases, with 13 bases left between them. Germline assignment: CDR1 SEHNR and CDR2 FQNEAQ (reference sequence). This CDR3 has 16 amino acids. The CDR3 nucleotides are TGTGCCAGCAGCCCTGCTATTAGTCCGAACACCGGGGAGCTGTTTTTT. It specifies CASSPAISPNTGELFF.

The genes are TRBV5-1 and TRBJ2-7; the match to TRBD1 covers 9 bases. The CDR3 is made up of 15 amino acids. The J segment lost 0 bases and the V segment lost 4 bases, leaving 5 bases of the junction unmatched. From germline, CDR1 is SGHRS and CDR2 YFSETQ. CDR3 sequence reads: CASSTRQGVSYEQYF. The CDR3 DNA reads as TGCGCCAGCAGCACACGACAGGGGGTCTCCTACGAGCAGTACTTC.

The CDR3 nucleotides are TGTGCCAGCAGTGAGGCTAGCGGGATCTACAATGAGCAGTTCTTC. Protein sequence: CASSEASGIYNEQFF. This chain links TRBV2 with TRBJ2-1, with 9 bases matching TRBD2. Unmatched junction bases numbered 3, after V lost 3 bases and J lost 3 bases. Germline lookup yields CDR1 SNHLY and CDR2 FYNNEI. The CDR3 covers 15 residues.

This CDR3 is CASSETSRIYNEQFF. The DNA for the CDR3 is TGTGCCAGCAGCGAGACTAGCAGAATCTACAATGAGCAGTTCTTC. The chain carries TRBV7-6 and TRBJ2-1; 7 bases are a match to TRBD2. Germline loops: CDR1 SGHVS, CDR2 FNYEAQ. The CDR3 runs to 15 residues. The junction had 7 bases not matched to a gene; V was cut back by 5 bases and J by 3 bases.

The count of this clone is one. The chain couples TRBV28 to TRBJ2-5; 7 nucleotides align to TRBD1. The ends lost 6 bases at V and 3 bases at J; junction bases unmatched: 10. This CDR3 contains 15 residues. The germline V gene has CDR1 MDHEN and CDR2 SYDVKM. CDR3 nucleotide sequence: TGTGCCAGCAGCGACGCCATGACAGGGAAAGAGACCCAGTACTTC. Translating gives CASSDAMTGKETQYF. Combining the CDR3 with reference TRBV28 and TRBJ2-5 gives the whole variable domain DVKVTQSSRYLVKRTGEKVFLECVQDMDHENMFWYRQDPGLGLRLIYFSYDVKMKEKGDIPEGYSVSREKKERFSLILESASTNQTSMYLCASSDAMTGKETQYFGPGTRLLVL.

The V gene is TRBV28, the J gene TRBJ2-7, with TRBD2 matching over 11 bases. The J segment lost 6 bases and the V segment lost 0 bases, leaving 7 bases of the junction unmatched. The CDR3 spans 16 residues. Germline CDR1 and CDR2: MDHEN and SYDVKM. The CDR3 DNA follows: TGTGCCAGCAGTTTATGCACTATAGCGGGAGGGTGCGAGCAGTACTTC. It codes for CASSLCTIAGGCEQYF.

A note on this clone: The same CDR3 also results from other DNA sequences found in this sample. V and J are TRBV11-3 and TRBJ1-1, with D possibly TRBD1 on 5 matching bases. Germline CDR1 SGHNT, CDR2 YENEEA. The CDR3 extends over 14 amino acids. Trimming removed 5 bases from V and 0 bases from J, with 10 bases in between. The CDR3, as DNA: TGTGCCAGCAGCCTCGGGGGAGTGAACACTGAAGCTTTCTTT. It translates to CASSLGGVNTEAFF.

V gene TRBV6-6 combines with J gene TRBJ2-2; 8 bases match TRBD1. Germline loops: CDR1 MNHNY, CDR2 SVGAGI (reference sequence). V lost 7 bases to trimming and J lost 3 bases; unmatched junction nucleotides: 4. This CDR3 comprises 14 residues. CDR3 sequence (DNA): TGTGCCAGCACAGGGGACAGGCACACCGGGGAGCTGTTTTTT. It yields the protein CASTGDRHTGELFF.

The DNA of the CDR3 is TGCGCCAGGTGGACTGAGGGGGGCGAGGACAATCAGCCCCAGCATTTT. It specifies CARWTEGGEDNQPQHF. The V call is TRBV10-1, the J call TRBJ1-5, with D possibly being TRBD1 (6 bases). CDR1 and CDR2 from the germline V gene are WNHNN and SYGVQD (reference sequence). This CDR3 region has 16 residues. The V end was cut by 9 bases, the J end by 3 bases, with 21 bases between.

The chain carries TRBV30 and TRBJ2-2; a possible D gene is TRBD2 (5 bases). Germline V gene sequence: CDR1 GTSNPN, CDR2 SVGIG (reference sequence). CDR3 size: 15 residues. V dropped 2 bases and J dropped 1 base, with 11 bases sitting between them. CDR3 nucleotide sequence: TGTGCCTGGAGTAGGCTAGCCGGGAACACCGGGGAGCTGTTTTTT. Amino acid sequence: CAWSRLAGNTGELFF.

As to this clone: A read error may explain this, as a much larger clone is one base away. The sample holds other DNA sequences that translate to the same CDR3. The chain employs TRBV7-2 and TRBJ1-5; D is ambiguous. CDR1 and CDR2 from the germline V gene are SGHTA and FQGNSA. The germline V and J ends were trimmed by 5 bases and 0 bases, with 5 bases remaining between them. This CDR3 has 13 residues. CDR3 sequence (DNA): TGTGCCAGCAGCGTGGATAGCAATCAGCCCCAGCATTTT. It is translated as CASSVDSNQPQHF.

This clone was observed a single time. The chain links TRBV29-1 to TRBJ2-5, with D perhaps being TRBD1 or TRBD2 (6 bases each). Trimming left V 7 bases short and J 5 bases short, with 14 bases between. Germline-derived CDR1 and CDR2 are SQVTM and ANQGSEA. The CDR3 sequence is 12 residues long. The CDR3 region is CSDLRGVETQYF. The CDR3 nucleotides read TGCAGCGACCTGAGGGGGGTTGAGACCCAGTACTTC.

The rearrangement joins TRBV27 to TRBJ2-1; no firm D call. The CDR3 covers 13 residues. Germline assignment: CDR1 MNHEY and CDR2 SMNVEV (reference sequence). V lost 3 bases and J 4 bases, leaving 7 bases between the germline ends. The CDR3 nucleotides read TGTGCCAGCAGTTTCGACCGGTACAATGAGCAGTTCTTC. Residues: CASSFDRYNEQFF.